Below are 27 T cell receptor beta chains sequenced from a single sample in a study of cytomegalovirus exposure and HLA in healthy donors. PCR involved 60 Vbeta and 13 Jbeta primers. Assay: immunoSEQ multiplex PCR; the TCRdb copy retains only in-frame clones and omits some. The profile shows 100,000 to 150,000 clones, 81% of them singletons. The sequencing sample was made of PBMCs. The source is a young man in good health and CMV-seronegative.

The V call is TRBV2, the J call TRBJ2-5; the match to TRBD1 covers 8 bases. This CDR3 comprises 16 residues. The ends lost 6 bases at V and 1 base at J; junction bases unmatched: 10. Germline V CDR1 and CDR2: SNHLY, FYNNEI. The CDR3 sequence is CASRVETGGPQETQYF. CDR3 bases: TGTGCCAGCAGGGTCGAAACAGGGGGTCCCCAAGAGACCCAGTACTTC.

This chain links TRBV19 with TRBJ1-1; 8 nucleotides align to TRBD1. The CDR3 covers 15 residues. V shed 5 bases, J shed 7 bases, and the junction held 12 bases outside the gene matches. CDR1 and CDR2 (germline): LNHDA, SQIVND (reference sequence). This CDR3 is CASSDPSQGACEAFF. CDR3 in DNA: TGTGCCAGTAGTGACCCTTCTCAGGGGGCCTGTGAAGCTTTCTTT. The full variable domain, with the rest looked up from reference TRBV19 and TRBJ1-1, is DGGITQSPKYLFRKEGQNVTLSCEQNLNHDAMYWYRQDPGQGLRLIYYSQIVNDFQKGDIAEGYSVSREKKESFPLTVTSAQKNPTAFYLCASSDPSQGACEAFFGQGTRLTVV.

This sequence joins TRBV7-3 and TRBJ1-2; possible D gene TRBD1, 5 bases. From germline, CDR1 is SGHTA and CDR2 FQGTGA. The CDR3 is made up of 14 amino acids. Trimming took 4 bases from V and 3 from J, leaving 12 bases between them. The CDR3 spells CASSSGQGYYGYTF. DNA for the CDR3: TGTGCCAGCAGCTCCGGACAAGGGTACTATGGCTACACCTTC.

The chain links TRBV2 to TRBJ1-2; TRBD1 might be the D (5 bases). V shed 8 bases and J shed 4 bases, with 14 bases lying between them. The CDR3 is 13 amino acids. Germline CDR1 SNHLY, CDR2 FYNNEI. The CDR3 coding sequence is TGTGCCAGCTGGGGGGTCTTGGGCTATGGCTACACCTTC. As protein: CASWGVLGYGYTF.

The CDR3 DNA follows: TGTGCCAGCAGCTTCATTCGACAGGGGGCAATCACCGGGGAGCTGTTTTTT. Protein product: CASSFIRQGAITGELFF. This rearrangement joins TRBV11-2 to TRBJ2-2; 10 bases map to TRBD1. The J segment lost 4 bases and the V segment lost 3 bases, leaving 8 bases of the junction unmatched. The CDR3 loop spans 17 amino acids. Germline-derived CDR1 and CDR2 are SGHAT and FQNNGV.

The count of this clone is one. The chain employs TRBV6-1 and TRBJ2-1, with 9 bases fitting TRBD1. Germline trimming cut 7 bases from V and 8 bases from J; bases unmatched to any gene: 9. There are 14 residues in the CDR3. The germline CDR1 and CDR2 sequences are MNHNS and SASEGT. This CDR3 reads CASKPGQGGDEQFF. The DNA for the CDR3 is TGTGCCAGCAAACCGGGACAGGGAGGGGATGAGCAGTTCTTC.

The V gene is TRBV5-1, the J gene TRBJ2-7; 9 bases agree with TRBD1. The V and J ends lost 4 bases and 4 bases, in that order; junction bases with no gene match: 9. CDR1 and CDR2 (germline): SGHRS, YFSETQ. The CDR3 is 15 amino acids. DNA for the CDR3: TGCGCCAGCAGCGCGCATCCGGGACAGGGTTACGAGCAGTACTTC. It specifies CASSAHPGQGYEQYF.

The chain combines TRBV5-1 with TRBJ2-1; 8 nucleotides agree with TRBD2. Trimming took 0 bases from V and 8 from J; bases not matched to a gene: 1. The V gene's germline CDR1 is SGHRS and CDR2 YFSETQ. This CDR3 has 13 residues. The DNA for the CDR3 is TGCGCCAGCAGCTTGGTCGGGGGGGATGAGCAGTTCTTC. Translated, it gives CASSLVGGDEQFF. Filled out from reference TRBV5-1 and TRBJ2-1, the complete variable domain reads KAGVTQTPRYLIKTRGQQVTLSCSPISGHRSVSWYQQTPGQGLQFLFEYFSETQRNKGNFPGRFSGRQFSNSRSEMNVSTLELGDSALYLCASSLVGGDEQFFGPGTRLTVL.

The CDR3, as DNA: TGCGCCAGCAGCTTGGTGACAGGGGCGAGGAACACTGAAGCTTTCTTT. Translated: CASSLVTGARNTEAFF. This chain joins TRBV5-1 and TRBJ1-1; 8 nucleotides line up with TRBD1. The germline V gene encodes CDR1 SGHRS and CDR2 YFSETQ. This CDR3 is built from 16 residues. The V gene end was trimmed by 0 bases and the J gene end by 1 base; junction bases not matched to a gene: 5.

This clone turned up a few times. J is TRBJ1-1 and V is TRBV6-1; D is uncertain. The V end was cut by 6 bases, the J end by 2 bases, with 10 bases between. Germline CDR1 reads MNHNS; CDR2 reads SASEGT. The CDR3 consists of 13 residues. The DNA of the CDR3 is TGTGCCAGCAGGGAAACTACCAACACTGAAGCTTTCTTT. Its protein is CASRETTNTEAFF.

The chain recombines TRBV7-3 with TRBJ2-7, with 11 bases fitting TRBD2. V lost 4 bases and J lost 2; bases outside the gene matches: 4. The CDR3 extends over 15 amino acids. Germline CDR1 and CDR2: SGHTA and FQGTGA. The CDR3 sequence is CASSSSGGPAYEQYF. CDR3 sequence (DNA): TGTGCCAGCAGCTCTAGCGGGGGGCCAGCCTACGAGCAGTACTTC.

This sequence joins TRBV19 and TRBJ2-7, with D perhaps TRBD1 (6 bases). The CDR3 contains 13 residues. CDR1 LNHDA and CDR2 SQIVND come from the germline V gene (reference sequence). V was pared by 5 bases and J by 8 bases, with 16 bases between. The CDR3 loop reads CASSEKLQGKQYF. The CDR3 DNA follows: TGTGCCAGTAGTGAGAAGCTACAGGGAAAGCAGTACTTC.

The chain employs TRBV6-5 and TRBJ2-1; D is possibly TRBD2 (6 bases). CDR1 MNHEY and CDR2 SVGAGI come from the germline V gene. The germline V and J ends were trimmed by 4 bases and 4 bases, with 11 bases remaining between them. The CDR3 covers 14 residues. In nucleotides, the CDR3 is TGTGCCAGCAGTTTAAGGGACTCTTACAATGAGCAGTTCTTC. It is translated as CASSLRDSYNEQFF.

The genes are TRBV7-9 and TRBJ2-3; maybe TRBD2 (6 bases). V was pared by 8 bases and J by 3 bases, with 9 bases between. The CDR3 contains 12 residues. Looked up from germline, CDR1 is SEHNR and CDR2 is FQNEAQ (reference sequence). CDR3 nucleotide sequence: TGTGCCAGCGTCGCGGGGACAGATACGCAGTATTTT. This codes for CASVAGTDTQYF.

The chain uses TRBV2 and TRBJ1-2; 7 bases are shared with TRBD1. Germline V lookup: CDR1 SNHLY, CDR2 FYNNEI. Losses at the gene ends were 0 bases for V and 0 bases for J; bases not matched to a gene: 4. The CDR3 spans 16 residues. DNA of the CDR3: TGTGCCAGCAGTGAAGCGGAGACAGGGTCTAACTATGGCTACACCTTC. It encodes CASSEAETGSNYGYTF.

The chain couples TRBV11-2 to TRBJ1-1, with D unclear. Germline CDR1 is SGHAT and CDR2 is FQNNGV. The CDR3 is made up of 15 amino acids. Trimming removed 1 base from V and 7 bases from J, with 16 bases in between. The CDR3 nucleotides read TGTGCCAGCAGCTTAGCCCCCCTACCACCCGATGAAGCTTTCTTT. As protein: CASSLAPLPPDEAFF.

J is TRBJ1-5 and V is TRBV18, with TRBD1 identical over 10 bases. The CDR3 is made up of 15 amino acids. Germline V gene lookup returns CDR1 KGHSH and CDR2 LQKENI. With 7 bases clipped from V and 2 bases from J, the junction kept 5 bases outside the gene matches. The CDR3, as DNA: TGTGCCAGCTTACCCGGGACAGGGGGCAATCAGCCCCAGCATTTT. This translates into CASLPGTGGNQPQHF.

This clone showed up just once. CDR3 loop: CASSLSPGTGHYGYTF. CDR3 nucleotide sequence: TGTGCCAGCAGCTTATCACCCGGGACAGGGCACTATGGCTACACCTTC. The V and J genes are TRBV7-9 and TRBJ1-2; 9 nucleotides agree with TRBD1. Germline CDR1 reads SEHNR; CDR2 reads FQNEAQ (reference sequence). V shed 2 bases and J 3 bases; nucleotides not matched to a gene: 7. The CDR3 sequence is 16 residues long.

The V and J genes are TRBV6-4 and TRBJ2-5; 10 bases match TRBD2. CDR3 size: 15 residues. Trimming cost V 4 bases and J 4 bases; bases outside gene matches: 6. The germline CDR1 and CDR2 sequences are MRHNA and SNTAGT. The CDR3 nucleotides read TGTGCCAGCAGTGTGGAAGCGGGGGGGCCAGAGACCCAGTACTTC. Protein sequence: CASSVEAGGPETQYF.

This chain uses TRBV7-9 with TRBJ1-3, with D hard to call. CDR1 is SEHNR and CDR2 is FQNEAQ in the germline V gene (reference sequence). With 3 bases removed from V and 8 bases from J, the gap between germline ends came to 11 bases. The CDR3 loop spans 13 amino acids. The CDR3 DNA reads TGTGCCAGCAGCTTCCCGGTCCCGGACACCATATATTTT. Its translation: CASSFPVPDTIYF.

This clone was picked up one time. The rearrangement uses TRBV7-2 and TRBJ2-5, with a weak D call TRBD1 (6 bases). The J call may be incorrect, as the DNA end agrees better with TRBJ2-7. The CDR3 sequence is 15 residues long. CDR1 SGHTA and CDR2 FQGNSA come from the germline V gene. CDR3 DNA: TGTGCCAGCAGCTTAGTGGGACATAGCTCCTACGAGCAGTACTTC. This translates into CASSLVGHSSYEQYF.

DNA for the CDR3: TGTGCCAGCAGCCCCGCGGGGGCCGTCTCCTACAATGAGCAGTTCTTC. It encodes CASSPAGAVSYNEQFF. The gene calls are TRBV9 and TRBJ2-1, with a tentative D call TRBD2 (7 bases). Germline CDR1 is SGDLS and CDR2 is YYNGEE. The CDR3 runs 16 residues. The ends were cut back, 4 bases at V and 0 bases at J, with 14 bases in the middle.

The table lists this clone with a count of one. The chain couples TRBV12-2 to TRBJ2-1; the table's D call, TRBD2, was not checked against the DNA. TRBV12-2 is a recognized pseudogene. CDR3 length: 16 residues. The CDR3 sequence: CASRLDGTRGKNEQFF. The DNA for the CDR3 is TGTGCAAGTCGCTTAGACGGGACTAGAGGGAAGAATGAGCAGTTCTTC.

The chain recombines TRBV27 with TRBJ2-7; possibly TRBD1 for D (5 bases). Germline CDR1 MNHEY, CDR2 SMNVEV (reference sequence). Trimming took off 1 base at V and 3 bases at J, with 13 bases between the two ends. The CDR3 length is 15 residues. The CDR3 DNA reads as TGTGCCAGCAGTTTATTATCACGAACAGGCTACGAGCAGTACTTC. Encoded protein: CASSLLSRTGYEQYF.

V gene TRBV2 combines with J gene TRBJ2-3, with a weak D call TRBD2 (6 bases). Germline CDR1 is SNHLY and CDR2 is FYNNEI. This CDR3 spans 16 amino acids. Trimming took off 6 bases at V and 2 bases at J, with 18 bases between the two ends. CDR3 nucleotide sequence: TGTGCCAGCAGCGAATGGGCTAGCGAGGACACAGATACGCAGTATTTT. Protein product: CASSEWASEDTDTQYF.

The chain carries TRBV11-2 and TRBJ2-5; the D gene is possibly TRBD1 (6 bases). There are 16 residues in the CDR3. CDR1 and CDR2 from the germline V gene are SGHAT and FQNNGV. Trimming took 1 base from V and 5 from J, leaving 17 bases between them. The CDR3 is CASSLGYRDSKETQYF. DNA for the CDR3: TGTGCCAGCAGCTTAGGTTACAGGGATTCTAAGGAGACCCAGTACTTC.

The rearrangement links TRBV7-2 to TRBJ2-3, with D uncertain. Germline CDR1 reads SGHTA; CDR2 reads FQGNSA. CDR3 length: 12 amino acids. V lost 4 bases and J 6 bases, leaving 8 bases between the germline ends. The CDR3 DNA sequence: TGTGCCAGCAGCTCCTACCTCGATACGCAGTATTTT. This encodes CASSSYLDTQYF.